Listed here are 32 T cell receptor beta chains from one sample, sequenced in a study of cytomegalovirus exposure and HLA in healthy donors. It was with 60 Vbeta and 13 Jbeta primers that the PCR ran. Profiled with immunoSEQ multiplex PCR; TCRdb holds only in-frame clones, not every one. The data hold more than 80,000 clones, with around 82% observed a single time. The sample consisted of PBMCs. The source of these receptors is a man aged 45 to 65 in good health and CMV-seronegative.

The chain recombines TRBV19 with TRBJ2-3; TRBD1 is a possible D gene (5 bases). There are 15 residues in the CDR3. Trimming left V 6 bases short and J 5 bases short, with 18 bases between. Germline assignment: CDR1 LNHDA and CDR2 SQIVND (reference sequence). The CDR3 sequence: CASRKAQGFEDTQYF. The CDR3 DNA is TGTGCCAGTAGAAAGGCCCAGGGTTTTGAAGATACGCAGTATTTT.

This chain connects TRBV19 to TRBJ1-2, with 7 nucleotides matching TRBD1. This CDR3 region has 12 residues. J was trimmed by 8 bases and V by 5 bases; bases with no gene match: 5. The germline CDR1 and CDR2 sequences are LNHDA and SQIVND (reference sequence). The CDR3 DNA reads TGTGCCAGTAGTGAGAGGGGGCAGGGCTACACCTTC. It encodes CASSERGQGYTF.

The count of this clone is one. This sequence joins TRBV4-1 and TRBJ1-2; 7 bases align to TRBD1. CDR3 length: 15 amino acids. Trimming took 0 bases from V and 3 from J; bases not matched to a gene: 4. Germline V lookup: CDR1 MGHRA, CDR2 YSYEKL. The CDR3 region is CASSQERGGDYGYTF. In nucleotides, the CDR3 is TGCGCCAGCAGCCAAGAGCGAGGGGGCGACTATGGCTACACCTTC.

The rearrangement links TRBV6-5 to TRBJ2-7, with a possible D match to TRBD1 (5 bases). Trimming took off 5 bases at V and 4 bases at J, with 18 bases between the two ends. Germline CDR1 is MNHEY and CDR2 is SVGAGI. This CDR3 is 15 amino acids long. The CDR3 DNA follows: TGTGCCAGCAGTCGACCCACGACAGTTGGGTACGAGCAGTACTTC. This gives the protein CASSRPTTVGYEQYF.

The V gene is TRBV29-1, the J gene TRBJ1-1; TRBD1 agrees at 9 bases. The germline V gene has CDR1 SQVTM and CDR2 ANQGSEA. The CDR3 is made up of 14 amino acids. The J segment lost 3 bases and the V segment lost 4 bases, leaving 6 bases of the junction unmatched. The chain's CDR3 is CSVARDREYTEAFF. For the CDR3, the DNA is TGCAGCGTTGCGCGGGACAGGGAGTACACTGAAGCTTTCTTT.

V is TRBV2 and J is TRBJ1-2; D is perhaps TRBD1 (6 bases). CDR3 length: 16 amino acids. With 7 bases removed from V and 1 base from J, the gap between germline ends came to 19 bases. Germline CDR1 is SNHLY and CDR2 is FYNNEI. CDR3 in DNA: TGTGCCAGCAATAGCCCCCCGGGACACAATAACTATGGCTACACCTTC. Translated: CASNSPPGHNNYGYTF.

V usage is TRBV6-4 and J usage is TRBJ2-2, with D unresolved. V was cut by 6 bases and J by 4 bases, with 9 bases left in between. The CDR3 runs to 13 residues. Germline V gives CDR1 MRHNA, CDR2 SNTAGT. The CDR3 coding sequence is TGTGCCAGCAGCATCGAGAGCACCGGGGAGCTGTTTTTT. Its protein product is CASSIESTGELFF.

The chain couples TRBV18 to TRBJ1-1; the D gene is possibly TRBD1 (5 bases). V gave up 6 bases and J gave up 2 bases, with 13 bases separating them. The CDR3 runs 14 residues. Per the germline V gene, CDR1 is KGHSH and CDR2 is LQKENI. This CDR3 is CASSPIGANTEAFF. In nucleotides, the CDR3 is TGTGCCAGCTCGCCAATTGGGGCAAACACTGAAGCTTTCTTT.

The chain links TRBV30 to TRBJ2-2; D is possibly TRBD2 (5 bases). CDR3 size: 14 residues. V shed 5 bases and J shed 4 bases, with 14 bases lying between them. CDR1 is GTSNPN, CDR2 SVGIG, per germline (reference sequence). The CDR3 reads CAWGRNRGTGELFF. Written as DNA, the CDR3 is TGTGCCTGGGGGAGAAACCGGGGCACCGGGGAGCTGTTTTTT.

Comment on this clone: The junction differs from germline at one of its ends, possibly a read error. V usage is TRBV7-2 and J usage is TRBJ2-4; TRBD1 matches at 12 bases. Per the germline V gene, CDR1 is SGHTA and CDR2 is FQGNSA. The CDR3 has 13 amino acids. The CDR3 DNA reads as TGTGCCAGCAGCTTAGCCCCGGGACAGGGGGCGAGCTTC. Translated, it gives CASSLAPGQGASF.

This rearrangement joins TRBV7-9 to TRBJ1-1, with 11 bases matching TRBD1. The ends lost 3 bases at V and 1 base at J; junction bases unmatched: 4. The CDR3 extends over 16 amino acids. Germline CDR1 is SEHNR and CDR2 is FQNEAQ (reference sequence). This CDR3 reads CASSFGTGGPNTEAFF. The CDR3 coding sequence is TGTGCCAGCAGCTTCGGGACAGGGGGGCCGAACACTGAAGCTTTCTTT.

The genes are TRBV11-3 and TRBJ2-3; 10 bases are shared with TRBD1. The CDR3 runs 15 residues. With V trimmed by 5 bases and J by 4 bases, 6 bases remained unmatched. The germline V gene has CDR1 SGHNT and CDR2 YENEEA. The CDR3: CASSLRTGGADTQYF. CDR3 DNA: TGTGCCAGCAGCCTTCGGACAGGGGGGGCAGATACGCAGTATTTT.

The J gene is TRBJ1-1, the V gene TRBV13; 10 bases match TRBD1. Germline trimming cut 3 bases from V and 5 bases from J; bases unmatched to any gene: 0. The germline CDR1 and CDR2 sequences are PRHDT and FYEKMQ (reference sequence). CDR3 length: 13 amino acids. CDR3 in amino acids: CASSLGQGTEAFF. The CDR3 nucleotides read TGTGCCAGCAGCTTGGGACAGGGGACTGAAGCTTTCTTT.

V gene TRBV5-1 combines with J gene TRBJ1-1, with TRBD1 matching 7 bases. V was pared by 4 bases and J by 1 base, with 7 bases of the junction left unmatched. The CDR3 sequence is 15 residues long. Germline V gives CDR1 SGHRS, CDR2 YFSETQ. DNA for the CDR3: TGCGCCAGCAGCCCGAGAGGACAGGCGAACACTGAAGCTTTCTTT. Translated, it gives CASSPRGQANTEAFF.

This chain joins TRBV7-6 and TRBJ2-2, with 8 bases that match TRBD1. This CDR3 is built from 15 residues. In germline, CDR1 is SGHVS, CDR2 FNYEAQ. Trimming removed 1 base from V and 3 bases from J; junction bases left unmatched: 1. The CDR3 region is CASSLDRGDTGELFF. The CDR3 nucleotides read TGTGCCAGCAGCTTAGACAGGGGGGACACCGGGGAGCTGTTTTTT. The variable domain in full, completed from reference TRBV7-6 and TRBJ2-2, reads GAGVSQSPRYKVTKRGQDVALRCDPISGHVSLYWYRQALGQGPEFLTYFNYEAQQDKSGLPNDRFSAERPEGSISTLTIQRTEQRDSAMYRCASSLDRGDTGELFFGEGSRLTVL.

The J gene is TRBJ1-2, the V gene TRBV29-1; D is possibly TRBD1 (5 bases). Germline CDR1 and CDR2: SQVTM and ANQGSEA. The V and J ends lost 7 bases and 2 bases respectively, with 17 bases between them. The CDR3 runs 14 residues. In DNA form, the CDR3 reads TGCAGCGCTTTCCAGGGAATATCGAACTATGGCTACACCTTC. This translates into CSAFQGISNYGYTF.

This chain links TRBV6-1 with TRBJ2-7; a weak D match, TRBD1 (5 bases). The CDR3 is 15 residues long. Trimming pared 7 bases from V and 1 base from J, leaving 17 bases between. Germline values: CDR1 MNHNS, CDR2 SASEGT. The CDR3, as DNA: TGTGCCAGCATCGGCTGGCAGGGCGCTTCCTACGAGCAGTACGTC. Translated: CASIGWQGASYEQYV.

The V call is TRBV5-5, the J call TRBJ1-3; D is unclear. CDR1 is SGHKS, CDR2 YYEKEE, per germline (reference sequence). The length of the CDR3 is 15 residues. Trimming pared 1 base from V and 2 bases from J, leaving 10 bases between. The CDR3 spells CASSLYTAAGNTIYF. The CDR3 nucleotides are TGTGCCAGCAGCTTGTATACAGCAGCTGGAAACACCATATATTTT.

The chain couples TRBV21-1 to TRBJ2-5; the D call in the table, TRBD1, was not verified against the DNA. TRBV21-1 is a pseudogene segment. This CDR3 region has 16 residues. The CDR3: CASSNGQSLGRQTQYF. The CDR3 nucleotides are TGTGCCAGCAGCAATGGGCAGTCCTTGGGTCGGCAGACCCAGTACTTC.

V gene TRBV13 combines with J gene TRBJ2-5, with 11 bases lining up with TRBD2. The V segment lost 3 bases and the J segment 5 bases; nucleotides outside the gene matches: 8. CDR3 length: 16 amino acids. The germline CDR1 and CDR2 sequences are PRHDT and FYEKMQ (reference sequence). CDR3 DNA: TGTGCCAGCAGCTTGCTAGCGGGGGGCCAGCGGGAGACCCAGTACTTC. Its protein is CASSLLAGGQRETQYF.

This chain connects TRBV6-6 to TRBJ1-1, with D possibly matching TRBD1 (5 bases). Trimming took 6 bases from V and 1 from J, leaving 6 bases between them. The germline V gene encodes CDR1 MNHNY and CDR2 SVGAGI (reference sequence). The CDR3 is 12 residues long. The CDR3 loop reads CASRTGNTEAFF. The CDR3 DNA is TGTGCCAGCAGAACAGGGAACACTGAAGCTTTCTTT.

V is TRBV27 and J is TRBJ2-3, with 11 nucleotides matching TRBD2. J gave up 9 bases and V 1 base, and 9 bases lay outside the gene matches. The CDR3 is made up of 16 amino acids. Per the germline V gene, CDR1 is MNHEY and CDR2 is SMNVEV (reference sequence). The CDR3 DNA reads as TGTGCCAGCAGTTTATTCACTAGCGGGGGTCCGGGAACGCAGTATTTT. Translating it yields CASSLFTSGGPGTQYF.

In nucleotides, the CDR3 is TGTGCCAGCAGCTTGAGTCAGGGGCCGAACAATGAGCAGTTCTTC. Protein sequence: CASSLSQGPNNEQFF. The chain links TRBV5-4 to TRBJ2-1, with D perhaps matching TRBD1 (6 bases). Germline-derived CDR1 and CDR2 are SGHNT and YYREEE (reference sequence). V gave up 1 base and J gave up 5 bases, with 13 bases separating them. The CDR3 is made up of 15 amino acids.

This clone came up many times. The rearrangement joins TRBV6-1 to TRBJ1-3; D uncertain. This CDR3 contains 12 residues. Germline V gene data show CDR1 as MNHNS and CDR2 as SASEGT. V lost 8 bases to trimming and J lost 0 bases, with 5 bases between them. CDR3 nucleotides: TGTGCCAGCCATAGCTCTGGAAACACCATATATTTT. This encodes CASHSSGNTIYF.

The CDR3 loop reads CASSNQDSNQPQHF. The DNA for the CDR3 is TGTGCCAGTAGTAACCAAGACAGTAATCAGCCCCAGCATTTT. The rearrangement uses TRBV19 and TRBJ1-5; D perhaps matches TRBD1 (5 bases). The CDR3 sequence is 14 residues long. Trimming shortened V by 4 bases and J by 4 bases, and 11 bases separated the two germline ends. Germline V CDR1 and CDR2: LNHDA, SQIVND (reference sequence). The whole variable domain, remainder taken from reference TRBV19 and TRBJ1-5, is DGGITQSPKYLFRKEGQNVTLSCEQNLNHDAMYWYRQDPGQGLRLIYYSQIVNDFQKGDIAEGYSVSREKKESFPLTVTSAQKNPTAFYLCASSNQDSNQPQHFGDGTRLSIL.

As to this clone: The sample holds other DNA sequences that translate to the same CDR3. For the CDR3, the DNA is TGTGCCTCCCGGACAGGGTTCTCTGGAAACACCATATATTTT. The encoded protein is CASRTGFSGNTIYF. The chain couples TRBV2 to TRBJ1-3, with 8 bases that match TRBD1. There are 14 residues in the CDR3. Germline V gene sequence: CDR1 SNHLY, CDR2 FYNNEI. Unmatched junction bases numbered 6, after V lost 11 bases and J lost 0 bases.

V usage is TRBV28 and J usage is TRBJ1-5; D possibly corresponds to TRBD1 (5 bases). Trimming cost V 7 bases and J 0 bases, with 19 bases left between them. Per the germline V gene, CDR1 is MDHEN and CDR2 is SYDVKM. This CDR3 has 17 amino acids. This CDR3 reads CASTHPEGADSNQPQHF. Written as DNA, the CDR3 is TGTGCCAGCACCCACCCCGAAGGGGCCGATAGCAATCAGCCCCAGCATTTT.

This clone was recorded a few times. J is TRBJ1-2 and V is TRBV27, with TRBD1 as a possible D gene (6 bases). Trimming left V 2 bases short and J 4 bases short, with 11 bases between. The germline CDR1 and CDR2 sequences are MNHEY and SMNVEV (reference sequence). CDR3 length: 14 amino acids. The CDR3 loop reads CASSLNRVSYGYTF. CDR3 in DNA: TGTGCCAGCAGTTTAAACAGGGTGTCCTATGGCTACACCTTC.

This clone appeared a single time. The V gene is TRBV5-1, the J gene TRBJ1-4; tentative D call: TRBD1 (5 bases). V gave up 1 base and J gave up 0 bases, with 13 bases separating them. The CDR3 has 17 amino acids. In germline, CDR1 is SGHRS, CDR2 YFSETQ. CDR3 loop: CASSLPGGEPTNEKLFF. The CDR3 DNA follows: TGCGCCAGCAGCTTGCCTGGGGGGGAACCAACTAATGAAAAACTGTTTTTT. Full variable domain (rest looked up from reference TRBV5-1 and TRBJ1-4): KAGVTQTPRYLIKTRGQQVTLSCSPISGHRSVSWYQQTPGQGLQFLFEYFSETQRNKGNFPGRFSGRQFSNSRSEMNVSTLELGDSALYLCASSLPGGEPTNEKLFFGSGTQLSVL.

The gene calls are TRBV11-3 and TRBJ2-2, with a weak D call TRBD2 (5 bases). V was trimmed by 5 bases and J by 6 bases, leaving 13 bases between them. The CDR3 extends over 14 amino acids. The germline gives CDR1 SGHNT, CDR2 YENEEA. As DNA, the CDR3 is TGTGCCAGCAGCACACCGAGGGCATCCGGGGAGCTGTTTTTT. Residues: CASSTPRASGELFF.

The chain recombines TRBV28 with TRBJ1-5; possible D gene TRBD1, 5 bases. The V end lost 2 bases, the J end lost 9 bases, and 14 bases lay between the germline ends. This CDR3 is built from 14 residues. CDR1 is MDHEN, CDR2 SYDVKM, per germline. The DNA for the CDR3 is TGTGCCAGCAGTTTAACCGTCCCGGGGGGGCCCCAGCATTTT. Translated, it gives CASSLTVPGGPQHF.

This chain uses TRBV7-6 with TRBJ1-1; possible D gene TRBD1, 6 bases. V lost 4 bases, J lost 8 bases, and 14 bases lay in between. CDR1 and CDR2 (germline): SGHVS, FNYEAQ. The CDR3 is made up of 13 amino acids. CDR3 in amino acids: CASSSFGTQEAFF. For the CDR3, the DNA is TGTGCCAGCAGCTCATTCGGGACACAAGAAGCTTTCTTT.